These 14 T cell receptor beta chains were sequenced from one sample in a study of shared clonotypes between healthy human individuals. This table comes from immunoSEQ multiplex PCR, and its TCRdb copy is limited to in-frame clones, with some not included. The sample yields approximately 2,000,000 clones, about 90% seen once. The specimen sequenced was naive CD4+ T cells from PBMCs. Subset given: CD45RA+ positively selected. These receptors came from a man aged 18 to 29 in good health. Some clones in this sample may be carry-over from other donors' samples.

Concerning this clone itself: Other DNA sequences in the same sample also yield this CDR3. The chain carries TRBV29-1 and TRBJ2-4; D may match TRBD1 or TRBD2 (5 bases each). V gave up 5 bases and J gave up 0 bases, with 8 bases separating them. The CDR3 is 13 amino acids. CDR1 and CDR2 from the germline V gene are SQVTM and ANQGSEA. In DNA form, the CDR3 reads TGCAGCGTTTCGGGGCGAGCCAAAAACATTCAGTACTTC. This gives the protein CSVSGRAKNIQYF.

This clone has only one observation. The chain couples TRBV29-1 to TRBJ2-4, with TRBD2 identical over 8 bases. There are 14 residues in the CDR3. The germline gives CDR1 SQVTM, CDR2 ANQGSEA. Losses at the gene ends were 6 bases for V and 8 bases for J; bases not matched to a gene: 12. The CDR3 spells CSVAWPAGGDIQYF. CDR3 sequence (DNA): TGCAGCGTCGCCTGGCCTGCGGGGGGCGACATTCAGTACTTC.

The CDR3 sequence is CASSPPPAGGPLGANVLTF. CDR3 bases: TGTGCCAGCAGTCCCCCCCCTGCGGGAGGGCCGTTGGGGGCCAACGTCCTGACTTTC. The genes are TRBV27 and TRBJ2-6; the match to TRBD2 covers 9 bases. Germline loops: CDR1 MNHEY, CDR2 SMNVEV (reference sequence). The CDR3 loop spans 19 amino acids. V was clipped by 5 bases and J by 4 bases; unmatched bases: 15.

In this sample, this clone turned up once. The chain links TRBV28 to TRBJ2-5; tentatively, D is TRBD1 or TRBD2 (5 bases each). CDR1 and CDR2 (germline): MDHEN, SYDVKM. V shed 6 bases and J shed 7 bases, with 21 bases lying between them. This CDR3 region has 15 residues. Here the CDR3 reads CASSPVRAGLGTQYF. CDR3 sequence (DNA): TGTGCCAGCAGCCCCGTGAGGGCAGGGCTGGGGACCCAGTACTTC.

With regard to this clone: The junction differs from germline at one of its ends, possibly a read error. The chain has TRBV5-6 and TRBJ2-5; D perhaps matches TRBD2 (5 bases). CDR1 SGHDT and CDR2 YYEEEE come from the germline V gene. The CDR3 runs to 15 residues. CDR3 nucleotide sequence: TGTGCCAGCAGCCCCCGGACTCCTTACCAGGAGACCCAGTACTTC. It is translated as CASSPRTPYQETQYF.

The CDR3 bases are TGTGCCAGTAGTATCCTCGGACAGGGAGGAACTAATGAAAAACTGTTTTTT. Translation: CASSILGQGGTNEKLFF. The chain has TRBV19 and TRBJ1-4, with 8 nucleotides matching TRBD1. CDR1 is LNHDA, CDR2 SQIVND, per germline (reference sequence). V shed 3 bases and J 1 base; nucleotides not matched to a gene: 7. CDR3 length: 17 amino acids.

This clone was detected a few times. The V gene is TRBV28, the J gene TRBJ1-2, with D unclear. CDR1 is MDHEN, CDR2 SYDVKM, per germline. V lost 6 bases and J lost 7, with 6 bases in between. This CDR3 region has 10 residues. This CDR3 reads CASRGSGYTF. The CDR3 DNA follows: TGTGCCAGCAGGGGTTCTGGCTACACCTTC.

The chain employs TRBV6-1 and TRBJ2-7; the match to TRBD1 covers 7 bases. V was clipped by 5 bases and J by 3 bases; unmatched bases: 10. The CDR3 is 15 residues long. Per germline, CDR1 MNHNS and CDR2 SASEGT. The CDR3 loop reads CASSSRDRNHYEQYF. DNA of the CDR3: TGTGCCAGCAGTAGCCGGGACAGAAACCACTACGAGCAGTACTTC.

In regard to this clone: Other DNA sequences in this sample translate to the same CDR3. The chain uses TRBV7-2 and TRBJ2-3, with D perhaps TRBD2 (7 bases). The germline V and J ends were trimmed by 1 base and 6 bases, with 11 bases remaining between them. Germline CDR1 and CDR2: SGHTA and FQGNSA. The CDR3 totals 14 residues. Written as DNA, the CDR3 is TGTGCCAGCAGCTTAGATCGGGGGGCGGATACGCAGTATTTT. It codes for CASSLDRGADTQYF.

Worth noting for this clone: The same CDR3 is also encoded by other DNA sequences in this sample. V gene TRBV18 combines with J gene TRBJ2-7; the D gene could be TRBD1 or TRBD2 (5 bases each). Germline CDR1 and CDR2: KGHSH and LQKENI. With 3 bases removed from V and 0 bases from J, the gap between germline ends came to 12 bases. The CDR3 loop spans 15 amino acids. The CDR3 DNA follows: TGTGCCAGCTCACCTGGGACGGCAAGCTCCTACGAGCAGTACTTC. Its protein is CASSPGTASSYEQYF. Using reference TRBV18 and TRBJ2-7 for the parts outside the CDR3, the full variable domain is NAGVMQNPRHLVRRRGQEARLRCSPMKGHSHVYWYRQLPEEGLKFMVYLQKENIIDESGMPKERFSAEFPKEGPSILRIQQVVRGDSAAYFCASSPGTASSYEQYFGPGTRLTVT.

A word on this clone: Other DNA sequences from this sample encode an identical CDR3 as well. The chain joins TRBV27 to TRBJ2-2; 10 nucleotides line up with TRBD2. Germline CDR1 MNHEY, CDR2 SMNVEV (reference sequence). V lost 3 bases to trimming and J lost 1 base; unmatched junction nucleotides: 2. The CDR3 spans 16 residues. CDR3 residues: CASSFRTSGNTGELFF. For the CDR3, the DNA is TGTGCCAGCAGTTTCCGGACTAGCGGGAACACCGGGGAGCTGTTTTTT.

V is TRBV6-5 and J is TRBJ2-2; perhaps TRBD1 as D (5 bases). This CDR3 region has 13 residues. CDR1 is MNHEY, CDR2 SVGAGI, per germline. The V end lost 5 bases, the J end lost 1 base, and 5 bases lay between the germline ends. CDR3 amino acids: CASSRGNTGELFF. Written as DNA, the CDR3 is TGTGCCAGCAGTAGGGGGAACACCGGGGAGCTGTTTTTT.

The genes are TRBV5-4 and TRBJ1-2, with TRBD1 identical over 9 bases. The CDR3 runs 14 residues. The junction had 1 base not matched to a gene; V was cut back by 0 bases and J by 4 bases. In germline, CDR1 is SGHNT, CDR2 YYREEE (reference sequence). The DNA for the CDR3 is TGTGCCAGCAGCTTGGCGACAGGGGGCTATGGCTACACCTTC. Protein: CASSLATGGYGYTF.

V usage is TRBV7-2 and J usage is TRBJ1-5; D not resolved. Germline CDR1 is SGHTA and CDR2 is FQGNSA. V gave up 6 bases and J gave up 2 bases, with 11 bases separating them. There are 14 residues in the CDR3. This CDR3 is CASSRERGNQPQHF. DNA of the CDR3: TGTGCCAGCAGTCGAGAACGGGGCAATCAGCCCCAGCATTTT. Combining the CDR3 with reference TRBV7-2 and TRBJ1-5 gives the whole variable domain GAGVSQSPSNKVTEKGKDVELRCDPISGHTALYWYRQSLGQGLEFLIYFQGNSAPDKSGLPSDRFSAERTGGSVSTLTIQRTQQEDSAVYLCASSRERGNQPQHFGDGTRLSIL.